The T cell receptor beta chain under discussion was sequenced for a study of memory CD4+ T cells and cytomegalovirus serostatus. Across the whole study: This sample comes from healthy Belgian adults, under 10 CMV seropositive, approximately 22 seronegative. Findings of the study overall: CMV serostatus prediction reached median AUC approximately 0.95, or 0.91 with US-trained model.

This clone occurred a few times. The antigen is undetermined. V was clipped by 7 bases and J by 5 bases, with 11 bases between them. Germline lookup yields CDR1 SQVTM and CDR2 ANQGSEA. The CDR3 consists of 11 residues. Single viable CD3+CD4+CD8-CD45RO+ cells were sorted as the memory CD4+ T cells. Only in-frame clones appear in the TCRdb table, and some are missing; sequencing was by immunoSEQ multiplex PCR. The sample shows 45,000 to 55,000 clones, just over 75% of them seen only once. The sequence was collected from an adult in good health and CMV-seronegative. The chain is built from TRBV29-1 and TRBJ2-5; D is uncertain. The sequencing sample was made of memory CD4+ T cells from blood. Here the CDR3 reads CSGGIGETQYF. The CDR3 DNA is TGCAGCGGTGGCATCGGGGAGACCCAGTACTTC.